The T cell receptor (beta chain) under discussion was sequenced for a study of cytomegalovirus exposure and HLA in healthy donors. Study-level findings and limits: A later analysis reportedly found fewer N-insertions in an Asian-associated ancestry cluster than the roughly 670-donor mean. Apparent HLA restriction characterized most CMV-associated TCR beta chains in a later analysis.

13 Jbeta primers and 60 Vbeta primers were used for the PCR. Assay used: immunoSEQ multiplex PCR; TCRdb lists only in-frame clones, some missing. The sample lists about 200,000 clones; approximately 85% were seen once. Notes on this clone: Its target is not known.

Trimming took off 1 base at V and 6 bases at J, with 15 bases between the two ends. The germline gives CDR1 MNHEY, CDR2 SMNVEV (reference sequence). The CDR3 has 15 residues. All donors participated as healthy donors of bone marrow. The genes are TRBV27 and TRBJ1-2; TRBD1 might be the D (5 bases). Sequenced input: PBMCs. The source is a woman aged 40-49 years in good health and CMV-seronegative. The CDR3 DNA reads TGTGCCAGCAGTTTATTGGCAGACTGGGGGGATGGCTACACCTTC. Its protein product is CASSLLADWGDGYTF.